The clone carrying this T cell receptor beta chain was observed many times. Its antigen is unidentified. This specimen belongs to a study of T cells in Graves' hyperthyroidism and ophthalmopathy. Study overall: Peripheral blood specimens were obtained at initial diagnosis, prior to any treatment.

Study-level points and caveats: Most expanded thyroid clonotypes above 0.001 recurred in blood.

The CDR3 extends over 12 amino acids. In germline, CDR1 is MDHEN, CDR2 SYDVKM. V was shortened by 2 bases and J by 5 bases, with 5 bases between the two germline ends. The CDR3 regions of TCR beta were amplified from RNA transcripts. The HTBI primer set drove a first-round RT-PCR of the TCR CDR3. TCRdb processed the multiplex PCR reads anew with MiXCR; each CDR3 protein has one entry. The sample consists of a few hundred thousand distinct CDR3 sequences, roughly 15% of them appearing once. Source material for PBMCs was about 10 ml fresh peripheral blood. The rearrangement links TRBV28 to TRBJ2-3; D not resolved. This TCR was sampled from an older woman with Graves' ophthalmopathy. Sequenced: blood. CDR3 loop: CASSLKEDTQYF. In nucleotides, the CDR3 is TGTGCCAGCAGTTTAAAGGAAGATACGCAGTATTTT.